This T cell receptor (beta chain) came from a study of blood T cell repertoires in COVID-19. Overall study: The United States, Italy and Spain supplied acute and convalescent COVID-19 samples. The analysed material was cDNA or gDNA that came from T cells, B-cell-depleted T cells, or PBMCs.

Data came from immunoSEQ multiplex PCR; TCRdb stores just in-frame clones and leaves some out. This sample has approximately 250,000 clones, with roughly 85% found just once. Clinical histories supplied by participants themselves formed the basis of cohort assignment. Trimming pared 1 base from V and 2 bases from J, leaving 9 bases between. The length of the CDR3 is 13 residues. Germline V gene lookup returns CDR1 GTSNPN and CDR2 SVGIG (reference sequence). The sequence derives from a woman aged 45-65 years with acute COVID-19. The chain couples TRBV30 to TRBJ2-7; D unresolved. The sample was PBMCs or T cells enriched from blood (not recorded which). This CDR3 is CAWSATVTYEQYF. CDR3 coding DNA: TGTGCCTGGAGTGCGACTGTGACCTACGAGCAGTACTTC.